This TCR beta chain was recovered during a study of siplizumab effects on memory and regulatory T cells. On this clone itself: What it binds is unknown.

Assays examined approximately 99,000 TCR templates per sample. Data came from immunoSEQ multiplex PCR; TCRdb stores just in-frame clones and leaves some out. The repertoire holds 100,000 or so clones, with approximately 94% as singletons. CDR1 and CDR2 from the germline V gene are MNHEY and SVGAGI. Trimming removed 6 bases from V and 7 bases from J, with 15 bases in between. The CDR3 has 13 amino acids. Study-level points and caveats: Under siplizumab, alloreactive sequences traced to unstimulated CD4+ memory cells were significantly reduced. Mapping to unstimulated subsets was achieved for only a minor fraction of alloreactive clones. For mappable alloreactive CD4+ clones, the mean Treg-derived fraction was about 69% with siplizumab and around 27% in controls.

The sequence was collected from a human donor in good health. The specimen was non-Treg CD4+ T cells sorted from blood. This rearrangement joins TRBV6-5 to TRBJ1-2; D possibly corresponds to TRBD1 (6 bases). The CDR3 sequence: CASSFKGGGGYTF. The CDR3 bases are TGTGCCAGCAGCTTCAAGGGGGGAGGTGGCTACACCTTC.